This entry lists 26 T cell receptor beta chains sequenced from one sample in a study of human T cells and chemical hapten exposure. As to time point: pre-sensitization, week 0. Treatment specified: therapeutic diphenylcyclopropenone sensitization with weekly scalp DPC. Unfractionated whole blood served as the source for total RNA extraction. MiXCR, applied by TCRdb to the RACE reads, yields one record per CDR3 protein. The sample has roughly 38,000 distinct CDR3 sequences, around 12% seen once. Material: whole blood, obtained in connection with sensitization to the hapten diphenylcyclopropenone (DPC). All receptors come from a woman between 40 and 55 years old with alopecia areata. Some clones in this sample may be carry-over from other donors' samples.

In this sample, this clonotype turned up many times. J is TRBJ2-2 and V is TRBV2, with 11 bases matching TRBD2. CDR3 length equals 18 residues. Germline V lookup: CDR1 SNHLY, CDR2 FYNNEI. Trimming removed 5 bases from V and 3 bases from J; junction bases left unmatched: 11. CDR3 residues: CASSWTSGSVGDTGELFF. CDR3 DNA: TGTGCCAGCAGTTGGACTAGCGGGTCCGTAGGGGACACCGGGGAGCTGTTTTTT. Full variable domain (remainder filled in from reference TRBV2 and TRBJ2-2): EPEVTQTPSHQVTQMGQEVILRCVPISNHLYFYWYRQILGQKVEFLVSFYNNEISEKSEIFDDQFSVERPDGSNFTLKIRSTKLEDSAMYFCASSWTSGSVGDTGELFFGEGSRLTVL.

This clonotype occurred many times. V gene TRBV14 combines with J gene TRBJ2-2; 9 nucleotides align to TRBD1. The CDR3 is made up of 18 amino acids. Trimming removed 0 bases from V and 3 bases from J; junction bases left unmatched: 8. Germline CDR1 SGHDN, CDR2 FVKESK. CDR3 amino acids: CASSQDRGQGRYTGELFF. The CDR3 nucleotides read TGTGCCAGCAGCCAAGATCGGGGACAGGGTCGGTACACCGGGGAGCTGTTTTTT.

This chain links TRBV20-1 with TRBJ1-3; maybe TRBD1 (5 bases). The V gene lost 6 bases and the J gene lost 1 base, with 13 bases spanning the gap. CDR1 DFQATT and CDR2 SNEGSKA come from the germline V gene (reference sequence). The CDR3 is 14 amino acids. The CDR3 DNA sequence: TGCAGTGCGGGCATGGCAGGGTCTGGAAACACCATATATTTT. Protein sequence: CSAGMAGSGNTIYF.

In its sample, this clonotype was seen many times. The chain recombines TRBV7-2 with TRBJ2-1, with D possibly TRBD1 on 5 matching bases. CDR3 size: 17 residues. Germline values: CDR1 SGHTA, CDR2 FQGNSA. The ends were cut back, 0 bases at V and 4 bases at J, with 16 bases in the middle. CDR3 loop: CASSLALTDKTYNEQFF. CDR3 nucleotide sequence: TGTGCCAGCAGCTTAGCGTTGACAGACAAGACTTACAATGAGCAGTTCTTC.

This clonotype has a count of ten or more. The chain couples TRBV12-3 or TRBV12-4 to TRBJ2-1; 12 bases line up with TRBD2. The CDR3 runs 17 residues. After removal of 2 bases from V and 8 bases from J, the junction contained 10 bases not matched to a gene. The DNA for the CDR3 is TGTGCCAGCAGTTTATCGACTAGCGGGAGATATCCGTATGAGCAGTTCTTC. Translation: CASSLSTSGRYPYEQFF.

The sample holds many counts of this clonotype. The V and J genes are TRBV6-5 and TRBJ2-7; TRBD2 is a possible D gene (6 bases). The germline V and J ends were trimmed by 1 base and 4 bases, with 17 bases remaining between them. CDR3 size: 16 residues. CDR1 and CDR2 (germline): MNHEY, SVGAGI. The CDR3 loop reads CASSYWRSGRIYEQYF. The CDR3 nucleotides read TGTGCCAGCAGTTACTGGCGCAGTGGGAGGATATACGAGCAGTACTTC.

This clonotype came up a few times. This chain links TRBV12-3 or TRBV12-4 with TRBJ2-7; 8 bases align to TRBD2. With 3 bases clipped from V and 2 bases from J, the junction kept 3 bases outside the gene matches. The CDR3 covers 14 residues. CDR3 in amino acids: CASSFSGVTYEQYF. CDR3 DNA: TGTGCCAGCAGTTTTAGCGGGGTGACCTACGAGCAGTACTTC.

This clonotype was counted between two and nine times. V usage is TRBV27 and J usage is TRBJ1-1; possibly TRBD1 for D (6 bases). This CDR3 region has 13 residues. CDR1 and CDR2 (germline): MNHEY, SMNVEV (reference sequence). V was trimmed by 4 bases and J by 1 base, leaving 7 bases between them. The CDR3 region has the DNA TGTGCCAGCAGTTGGGGACAGAACACTGAAGCTTTCTTT. This translates into CASSWGQNTEAFF.

This rearrangement joins TRBV5-1 to TRBJ2-6; D is unclear. V gave up 4 bases and J gave up 4 bases, with 12 bases separating them. CDR1 and CDR2 from the germline V gene are SGHRS and YFSETQ. CDR3 length: 15 amino acids. The CDR3: CASSPTNGGANVLTF. CDR3 coding DNA: TGCGCCAGCAGCCCGACGAATGGGGGGGCCAACGTCCTGACTTTC.

This clonotype was observed at least ten times. The chain links TRBV12-3 or TRBV12-4 to TRBJ2-3, with 7 bases identical to TRBD1. The CDR3 is 14 residues long. Losses at the gene ends were 6 bases for V and 4 bases for J; bases not matched to a gene: 7. Here the CDR3 reads CASSGTEGADTQYF. DNA of the CDR3: TGTGCCAGCAGCGGGACAGAAGGAGCAGATACGCAGTATTTT.

The chain recombines TRBV5-1 with TRBJ2-1, with 9 bases fitting TRBD1. Per germline, CDR1 SGHRS and CDR2 YFSETQ. The CDR3 sequence is 14 residues long. Trimming at V came to 4 bases and at J to 3 bases, leaving 2 bases not matched to a gene. As DNA, the CDR3 is TGCGCCAGCAGCACGGGACAGGGCTACAATGAGCAGTTCTTC. It translates to CASSTGQGYNEQFF.

This clonotype has just a few counts. The chain has TRBV11-2 and TRBJ1-1, with D perhaps matching TRBD1 (5 bases). This CDR3 region has 13 residues. The germline V and J ends were trimmed by 7 bases and 4 bases, with 13 bases remaining between them. CDR1 and CDR2 (germline): SGHAT, FQNNGV. CDR3 residues: CASIPPGVTEAFF. The CDR3 DNA is TGTGCCAGCATTCCCCCGGGGGTCACTGAAGCTTTCTTT.

The chain links TRBV20-1 to TRBJ2-7; the D gene is possibly TRBD1 (6 bases). V was clipped by 4 bases and J by 3 bases, with 13 bases between them. CDR1 is DFQATT, CDR2 SNEGSKA, per germline (reference sequence). This CDR3 region has 13 residues. CDR3: CSATPRTVYEQYF. Here the CDR3 DNA reads TGCAGTGCTACGCCAAGGACAGTCTACGAGCAGTACTTC.

The genes are TRBV12-3 or TRBV12-4 and TRBJ2-7, with TRBD2 matching over 9 bases. The V and J ends lost 1 base and 3 bases, in that order; junction bases with no gene match: 4. This CDR3 is 15 amino acids long. CDR3 sequence: CASSLGGLANYEQYF. In DNA form, the CDR3 reads TGTGCCAGCAGTTTAGGAGGACTAGCGAACTACGAGCAGTACTTC.

This chain uses TRBV10-3 with TRBJ2-2; 7 nucleotides align to TRBD2. Trimming at V came to 4 bases and at J to 1 base, leaving 12 bases not matched to a gene. Germline CDR1 is ENHRY and CDR2 is SYGVKD. The CDR3 totals 18 residues. The CDR3 loop is CAISGLVGASGNTGELFF. In nucleotides, the CDR3 is TGTGCCATCAGTGGCCTAGTTGGTGCTAGCGGGAACACCGGGGAGCTGTTTTTT.

Turning to this clonotype: It may be a read error: a sequence one base away is much more abundant. The chain has TRBV28 and TRBJ1-6; no reliable D call. This CDR3 contains 14 residues. Per the germline V gene, CDR1 is MDHEN and CDR2 is SYDVKM. CDR3 nucleotides: TGTGTCAGCAGCTCCTTTCCCCCTAATTCACCCCTCCACTTT. Its protein product is CVSSSFPPNSPLHF. Looking up the rest from reference TRBV28 and TRBJ1-6 gives the full variable domain: DVKVTQSSRYLVKRTGEKVFLECVQDMDHENMFWYRQDPGLGLRLIYFSYDVKMKEKGDIPEGYSVSREKKERFSLILESASTNQTSMYLCVSSSFPPNSPLHFGNGTRLTVT.

At least ten counts were recorded for this clonotype. CDR3 amino acids: CASSQAPRTGRVNEKLFF. DNA for the CDR3: TGTGCCAGCAGCCAAGCCCCACGGACAGGGCGAGTGAATGAAAAACTGTTTTTT. This chain uses TRBV14 with TRBJ1-4, with 8 positions matching TRBD1. There are 18 residues in the CDR3. Germline V gene lookup returns CDR1 SGHDN and CDR2 FVKESK. Germline trimming cut 1 base from V and 5 bases from J; bases unmatched to any gene: 12.

In its sample, this clonotype was seen many times. This chain connects TRBV29-1 to TRBJ2-7; no reliable D call. CDR1 SQVTM and CDR2 ANQGSEA come from the germline V gene. V gave up 6 bases and J gave up 3 bases, with 12 bases separating them. The CDR3 is made up of 12 amino acids. CDR3 residues: CSVFSAGYEQYF. The CDR3 DNA sequence: TGCAGCGTCTTTTCGGCTGGCTACGAGCAGTACTTC.

This clonotype was seen only a few times. The genes are TRBV28 and TRBJ2-2; TRBD1 might be the D (5 bases). Germline V gene data show CDR1 as MDHEN and CDR2 as SYDVKM. Trimming took 6 bases from V and 5 from J, leaving 16 bases between them. The CDR3 sequence is 15 residues long. CDR3 protein: CASRKRQFETGELFF. The CDR3 DNA reads TGTGCCAGCAGGAAAAGACAGTTTGAGACCGGGGAGCTGTTTTTT. The whole variable domain, remainder taken from reference TRBV28 and TRBJ2-2, is DVKVTQSSRYLVKRTGEKVFLECVQDMDHENMFWYRQDPGLGLRLIYFSYDVKMKEKGDIPEGYSVSREKKERFSLILESASTNQTSMYLCASRKRQFETGELFFGEGSRLTVL.

This clonotype occurred a few times. The rearrangement joins TRBV29-1 to TRBJ2-7, with D possibly TRBD1 on 6 matching bases. Germline loops: CDR1 SQVTM, CDR2 ANQGSEA. This CDR3 has 14 residues. Trimming took 4 bases from V and 2 from J, leaving 15 bases between them. CDR3 sequence reads: CSVALGQGPYEQYF. The CDR3 nucleotides read TGCAGCGTTGCCCTGGGACAAGGACCCTACGAGCAGTACTTC.

The chain recombines TRBV24-1 with TRBJ2-7; possibly TRBD1 or TRBD2 for D (5 bases each). Germline lookup yields CDR1 KGHDR and CDR2 SFDVKD. CDR3 length: 14 amino acids. Trimming took 4 bases from V and 2 from J, leaving 11 bases between them. The CDR3 region is CATSERGTAYEQYF. In nucleotides, the CDR3 is TGTGCCACCAGTGAGAGAGGGACGGCCTACGAGCAGTACTTC.

DNA for the CDR3: TGTGCCAGCAGTTACCTCCCCCGTGGAACTGAAGCTTTCTTT. Translated, it gives CASSYLPRGTEAFF. The chain links TRBV6-5 to TRBJ1-1; D unresolved. V dropped 2 bases and J dropped 5 bases, with 12 bases sitting between them. The germline gives CDR1 MNHEY, CDR2 SVGAGI. CDR3 length: 14 amino acids.

This clonotype has at least ten counts. The CDR3 loop is CASSPSEKLFF. The CDR3, as DNA: TGTGCCAGCAGTCCGAGTGAAAAACTGTTTTTT. The chain employs TRBV12-3 or TRBV12-4 and TRBJ1-4, with D unresolved. The CDR3 length is 11 residues. V was shortened by 5 bases and J by 7 bases, with 5 bases between the two germline ends.

This clonotype showed up just a few times. The chain has TRBV20-1 and TRBJ2-5, with 11 nucleotides matching TRBD2. The CDR3 covers 16 residues. CDR1 and CDR2 (germline): DFQATT, SNEGSKA (reference sequence). Trimming took 5 bases from V and 5 from J; bases not matched to a gene: 13. CDR3 DNA sequence: TGCAGTGCTCAACTTAGGGCTAGCGGGAGGAGGGAGACCCAGTACTTC. Its translation: CSAQLRASGRRETQYF.

V usage is TRBV10-3 and J usage is TRBJ2-5, with 7 bases that match TRBD1. With 6 bases clipped from V and 3 bases from J, the junction kept 4 bases outside the gene matches. Germline V gene sequence: CDR1 ENHRY, CDR2 SYGVKD. The CDR3 extends over 13 amino acids. The CDR3 DNA reads TGTGCCATCAGCCCGACAGGGAAAGAGACCCAGTACTTC. Protein sequence: CAISPTGKETQYF.

This clonotype has a count of ten or more. This sequence joins TRBV29-1 and TRBJ1-4; D gene uncertain. The CDR3 runs 13 residues. In germline, CDR1 is SQVTM, CDR2 ANQGSEA. V was trimmed by 6 bases and J by 8 bases, leaving 16 bases between them. The CDR3 here is CSVEGGREEKLFF. CDR3 nucleotide sequence: TGCAGCGTCGAGGGAGGGAGGGAGGAAAAACTGTTTTTT.